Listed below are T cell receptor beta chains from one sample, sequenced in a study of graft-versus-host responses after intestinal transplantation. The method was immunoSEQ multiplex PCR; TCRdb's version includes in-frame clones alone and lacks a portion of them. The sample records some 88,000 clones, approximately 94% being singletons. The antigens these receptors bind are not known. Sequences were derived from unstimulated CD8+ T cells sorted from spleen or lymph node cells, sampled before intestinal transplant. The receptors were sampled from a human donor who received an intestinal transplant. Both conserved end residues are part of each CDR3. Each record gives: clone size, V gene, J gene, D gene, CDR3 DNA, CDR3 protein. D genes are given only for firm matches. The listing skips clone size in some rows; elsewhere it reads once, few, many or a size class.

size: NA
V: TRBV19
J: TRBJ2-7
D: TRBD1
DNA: TGTGCCAGTAGCACAGGGACAGGGGACCTCTCCTACGAGCAGTACTTC
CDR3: CASSTGTGDLSYEQYF

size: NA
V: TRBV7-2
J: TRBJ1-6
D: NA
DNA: TGTGCCAGCAGCTTGGGCGATTCACCCCTCCACTTT
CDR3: CASSLGDSPLHF

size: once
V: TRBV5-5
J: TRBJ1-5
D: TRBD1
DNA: TGTGCCAGCAGCCCCGGGACAGGGGGAATTCTCAGCAATCAGCCCCAGCATTTT
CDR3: CASSPGTGGILSNQPQHF

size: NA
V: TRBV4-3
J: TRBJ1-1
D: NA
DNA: TGCGCCAGTTCACTGGGAGGGGGGAACACTGAAGCTTTCTTT
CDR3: CASSLGGGNTEAFF

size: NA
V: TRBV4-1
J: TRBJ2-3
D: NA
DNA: TGCGCCAGCAGCCAAAACCCCCCCGGGACTAGCACAGATACGCAGTATTTT
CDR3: CASSQNPPGTSTDTQYF

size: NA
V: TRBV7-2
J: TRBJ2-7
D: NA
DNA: TGTGCCAGCAGCTTAACGAGCGGGTCGTACGAGCAGTACTTC
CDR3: CASSLTSGSYEQYF

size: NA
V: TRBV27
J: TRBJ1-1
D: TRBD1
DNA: TGTGCCACCATAAGGACAGGGGACTCTGAAGCTTTCTTT
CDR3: CATIRTGDSEAFF

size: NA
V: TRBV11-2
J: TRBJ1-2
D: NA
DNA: TGTGCCAGCAGCTTAGATGCGCTTGGGCTACCCTATGGCTACACCTTC
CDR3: CASSLDALGLPYGYTF

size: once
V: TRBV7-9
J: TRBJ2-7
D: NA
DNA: TGTGCCAGCAGCTTAGCCCAGGGGGAGCAGTACTTC
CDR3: CASSLAQGEQYF

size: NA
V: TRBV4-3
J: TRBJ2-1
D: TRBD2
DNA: TGCGCCAGCAGCCAAGTTAGTTTAAGCGGGGGCCTCTCCTACAATGAGCAGTTCTTC
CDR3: CASSQVSLSGGLSYNEQFF

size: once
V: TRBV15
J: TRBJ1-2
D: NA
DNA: TGTGCCACCAGCAGAGATCTTGGTCCGGATGGCTACACCTTC
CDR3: CATSRDLGPDGYTF

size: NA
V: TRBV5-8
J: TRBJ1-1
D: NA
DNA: TGTGCCAGCATCCGCACGGGGGGTGAAGCCACTGAAGCTTTCTTT
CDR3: CASIRTGGEATEAFF

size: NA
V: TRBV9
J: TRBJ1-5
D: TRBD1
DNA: TGTGCCAGCAGCGCCCCCCGACAGGGCTATTATAGCAATCAGCCCCAGCATTTT
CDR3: CASSAPRQGYYSNQPQHF

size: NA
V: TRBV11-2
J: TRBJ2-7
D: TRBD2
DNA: TGTGCCAGCAGCCCCCGATCGGGACTAGCGAGCTCCTACGAGCAGTACTTC
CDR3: CASSPRSGLASSYEQYF

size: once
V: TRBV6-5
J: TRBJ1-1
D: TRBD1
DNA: TGTGCCAGCAGCGCAGGGGGCACTGAAGCTTTCTTT
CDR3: CASSAGGTEAFF

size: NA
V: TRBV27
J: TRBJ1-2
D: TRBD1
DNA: TGTGCCAGCAGTCCTGGGGACAGGGGTTGGTATGGCTACACCTTC
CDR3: CASSPGDRGWYGYTF

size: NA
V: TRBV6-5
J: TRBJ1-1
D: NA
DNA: TGTGCCAGCAGTAAATCGACAGGGAACACTGAAGCTTTCTTT
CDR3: CASSKSTGNTEAFF

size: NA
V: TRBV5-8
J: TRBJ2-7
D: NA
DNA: TGTGCCAGCAGCTTGGGTCAGGGGATCTACGAGCAGTACTTC
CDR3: CASSLGQGIYEQYF

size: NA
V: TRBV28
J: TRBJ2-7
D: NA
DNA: TGTGCCAGCAGTCCTTTTGGGTCCAGGGAAGTCTACGAGCAGTACTTC
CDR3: CASSPFGSREVYEQYF

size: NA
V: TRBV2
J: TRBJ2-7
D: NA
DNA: TGTGCCAGCACCCCCCACGGCGGAATTGAGCAGTACTTC
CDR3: CASTPHGGIEQYF

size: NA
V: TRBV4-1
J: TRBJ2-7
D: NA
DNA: TGCGCCAGCAGCCAAGATACGGTAGCTAATGGGTACGAGCAGTACTTC
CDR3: CASSQDTVANGYEQYF

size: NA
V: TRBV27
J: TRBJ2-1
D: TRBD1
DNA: TGTGCCAGCAGTTGGGGACAGGGTCCCTACAATGAGCAGTTCTTC
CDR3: CASSWGQGPYNEQFF

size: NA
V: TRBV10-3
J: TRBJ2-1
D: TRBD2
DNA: TGTGCCACTCTCGGCGGGGGTCCCCCCTACTACAATGAGCAGTTCTTC
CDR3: CATLGGGPPYYNEQFF

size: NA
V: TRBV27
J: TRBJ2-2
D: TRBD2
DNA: TGTGCCAGCAGTCCGCTAGCGGGAGGAACCGGGGAGCTGTTTTTT
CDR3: CASSPLAGGTGELFF

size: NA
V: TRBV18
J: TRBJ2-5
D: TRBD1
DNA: TGTGCCAGCTCACCCGGGACAGAGGACCGAGAGACCCAGTACTTC
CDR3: CASSPGTEDRETQYF

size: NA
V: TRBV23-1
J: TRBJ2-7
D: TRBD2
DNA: TGCGCCAGCAGTCACCCCGGGGGGGCAGGGCAAAGCGGTCTGGATATGGCGGGGGCCTTC
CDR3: CASSHPGGAGQSGLDMAGAF

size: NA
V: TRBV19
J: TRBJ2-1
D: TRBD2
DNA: TGTGCCAGTAGTATATTGGGGGGGAGTTCCTACAATGAGCAGTTCTTC
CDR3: CASSILGGSSYNEQFF

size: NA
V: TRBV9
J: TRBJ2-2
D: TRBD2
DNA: TGTGCCAGCAGCAACCCCAGCGGGGGGGCGAACACCGGGGAGCTGTTTTTT
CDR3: CASSNPSGGANTGELFF

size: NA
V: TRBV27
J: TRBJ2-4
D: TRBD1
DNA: TGTGCCAGCAGTTACAGGGGGCGCAACATTCAGTACTTC
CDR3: CASSYRGRNIQYF

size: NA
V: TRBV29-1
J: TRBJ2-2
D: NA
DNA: TGCAGCGTTGATGTAGCGGCCAGGCGGGACACCGGGGAGCTGTTTTTT
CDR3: CSVDVAARRDTGELFF

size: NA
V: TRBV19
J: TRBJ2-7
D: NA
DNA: TGTGCCAGTAGTATTACCCCGGAGGGCCGATACGAGCAGTACTTC
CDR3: CASSITPEGRYEQYF

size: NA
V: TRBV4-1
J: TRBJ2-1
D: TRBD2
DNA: TGCGCCAGCAATTCGGGGGGGGGTAGCTCCTACAATGAGCAGTTCTTC
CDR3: CASNSGGGSSYNEQFF

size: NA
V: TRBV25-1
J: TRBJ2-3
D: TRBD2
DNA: TGTGCCAGCAGTGGGCCTAGCGGTGCGACCACAGATACGCAGTATTTT
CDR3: CASSGPSGATTDTQYF

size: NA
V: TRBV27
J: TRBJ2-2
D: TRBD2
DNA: TGTGCCAGCAGTTTATCATCGGGAGGGAACACCGGGGAGCTGTTTTTT
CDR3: CASSLSSGGNTGELFF

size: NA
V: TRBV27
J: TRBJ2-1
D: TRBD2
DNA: TGTGCCAGCAGTTTATCGTTCCCCAGCGGGGGTATCAGTGAGCAGTTCTTC
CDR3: CASSLSFPSGGISEQFF

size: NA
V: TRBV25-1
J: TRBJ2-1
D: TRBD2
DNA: TGTGCCAGCAGTGATTGGCTAGCGGGGGTCGGCTCCTACAATGAGCAGTTCTTC
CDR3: CASSDWLAGVGSYNEQFF

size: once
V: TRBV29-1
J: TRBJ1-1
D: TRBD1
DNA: TGCAGCGCGGGGGACAGGGAAGCTTTCTTT
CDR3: CSAGDREAFF

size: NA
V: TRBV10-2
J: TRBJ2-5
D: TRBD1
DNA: TGCGCCAGCAGTGAGGGGGGACAGGTTGGAGAAGAGACCCAGTACTTC
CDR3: CASSEGGQVGEETQYF

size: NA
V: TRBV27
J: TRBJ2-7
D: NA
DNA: TGTGCCAGCAGTGTCGGGGGTCCATCCTACGAGCAGTACTTC
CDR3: CASSVGGPSYEQYF

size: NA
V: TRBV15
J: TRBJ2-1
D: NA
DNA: TGTGCCACCAGGACTAGAAATTACAATGAGCAGTTCTTC
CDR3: CATRTRNYNEQFF

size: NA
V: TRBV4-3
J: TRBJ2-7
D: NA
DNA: TGCGCCAGCAGCCAAGGGACGGGGGTAAGGAACGAGCAGTACTTC
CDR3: CASSQGTGVRNEQYF

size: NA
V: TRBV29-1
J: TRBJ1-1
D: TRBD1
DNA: TGCAGCGCTATATTTACGAGGACAGGGGCGGGTGAAGCTTTCTTT
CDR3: CSAIFTRTGAGEAFF

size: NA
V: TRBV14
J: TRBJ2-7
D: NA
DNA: TGTGCCAGCAGCCTCGACAGCTACGAGCAGTACTTC
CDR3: CASSLDSYEQYF

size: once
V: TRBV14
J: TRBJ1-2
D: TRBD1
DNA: TGTGCCAGCAGCCGAGTTCTAGCAACCTCCGGGACAGCATATGGCTACACCTTC
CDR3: CASSRVLATSGTAYGYTF

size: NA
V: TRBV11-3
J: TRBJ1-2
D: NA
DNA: TGTGCCAGCAGCTTTAAAGTGAACAATGTTGCCTATGGCTACACCTTC
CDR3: CASSFKVNNVAYGYTF

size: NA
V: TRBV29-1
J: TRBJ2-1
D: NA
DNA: TGCAGCGTCGAACGCGACAATGAGCAGTTCTTC
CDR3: CSVERDNEQFF

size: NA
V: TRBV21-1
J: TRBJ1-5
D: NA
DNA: TGTGCCAGCAGCAAACAGGATCAGCCCCAGCATTTT
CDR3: CASSKQDQPQHF

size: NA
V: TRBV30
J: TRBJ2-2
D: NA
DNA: TGTGCCTGGAGCGAGGGCGGCACCGGGGAGCTGTTTTTT
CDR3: CAWSEGGTGELFF

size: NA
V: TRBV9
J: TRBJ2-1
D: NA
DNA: TGTGCCAGCAGCGACCCTAGGGGGGGCCTCGACAATGAGCAGTTCTTC
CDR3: CASSDPRGGLDNEQFF

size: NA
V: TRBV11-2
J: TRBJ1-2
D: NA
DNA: TGTGCCAGCAGCTTAGCGCGACAGACGGCATATGGCTACACCTTC
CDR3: CASSLARQTAYGYTF

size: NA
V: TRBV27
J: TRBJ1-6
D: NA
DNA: TGTGCCAGCAGTTTTCGTCCGGGGAATTCACCCCTCCACTTT
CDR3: CASSFRPGNSPLHF

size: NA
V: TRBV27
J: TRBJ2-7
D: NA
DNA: TGTGCCAGCAGTGGAGTGGGCGAGCAGTACTTC
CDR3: CASSGVGEQYF

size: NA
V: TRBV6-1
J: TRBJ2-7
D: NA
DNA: TGTGCCAGCAGTGGCCACAGGGAGGGCGAGCAGTACTTC
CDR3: CASSGHREGEQYF

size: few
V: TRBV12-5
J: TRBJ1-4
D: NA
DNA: TGTGCTAGTGGTTTCCAGACTAATGAAAAACTGTTTTTT
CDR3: CASGFQTNEKLFF

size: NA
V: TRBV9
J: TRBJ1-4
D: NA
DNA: TGTGCCAGCAGCGTAGGAAAAACAGGGCCTAGTTGGGGTGAAAAACTGTTTTTT
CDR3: CASSVGKTGPSWGEKLFF

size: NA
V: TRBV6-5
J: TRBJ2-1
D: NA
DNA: TGTGCCAGCAGTTACACGGGGGGCTATGAGCAGTTCTTC
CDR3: CASSYTGGYEQFF